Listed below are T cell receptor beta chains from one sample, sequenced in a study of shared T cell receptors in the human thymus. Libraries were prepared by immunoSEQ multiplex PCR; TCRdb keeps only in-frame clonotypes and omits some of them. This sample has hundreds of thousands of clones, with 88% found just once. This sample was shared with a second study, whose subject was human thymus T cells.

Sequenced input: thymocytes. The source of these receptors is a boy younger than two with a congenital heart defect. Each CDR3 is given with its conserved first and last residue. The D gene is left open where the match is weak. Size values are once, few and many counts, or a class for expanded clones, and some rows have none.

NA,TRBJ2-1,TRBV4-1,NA,CASSPDKWTEYNEQFF,TGCGCCAGCAGCCCAGACAAGTGGACAGAATACAATGAGCAGTTCTTC
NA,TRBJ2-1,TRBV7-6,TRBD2,CASSLAPGLEGEQFF,TGTGCCAGCAGCTTAGCCCCGGGACTAGAGGGCGAGCAGTTCTTC
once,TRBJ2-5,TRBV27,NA,CASSGQSQETQYF,TGTGCCAGCAGTGGACAGTCCCAAGAGACCCAGTACTTC
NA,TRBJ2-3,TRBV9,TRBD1,CASSPGHRGHVTDTQYF,TGTGCCAGCAGCCCGGGGCACAGGGGGCACGTAACAGATACGCAGTATTTT
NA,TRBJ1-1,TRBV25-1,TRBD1,CASSDNRDRGNTEAFF,TGTGCCAGCAGTGACAACCGGGACAGGGGGAACACTGAAGCTTTCTTT
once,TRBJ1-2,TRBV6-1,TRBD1,CASSDAGQGAGGYTF,TGTGCCAGCAGTGATGCCGGACAGGGGGCGGGGGGCTACACCTTC
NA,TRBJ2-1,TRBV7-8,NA,CASSPHEGHNEQFF,TGTGCCAGCAGCCCCCATGAGGGCCACAATGAGCAGTTCTTC
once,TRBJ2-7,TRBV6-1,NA,CASSEGPGFVSEQYF,TGTGCCAGCAGTGAGGGGCCGGGCTTTGTCTCCGAGCAGTACTTC
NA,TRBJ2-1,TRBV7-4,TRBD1,CASSLAGTGTNEQFF,TGTGCCAGCAGCTTAGCCGGGACAGGAACGAATGAGCAGTTCTTC
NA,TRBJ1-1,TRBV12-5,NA,CASGLVFSRAEAFF,TGTGCTAGTGGTTTGGTATTTTCGAGGGCTGAAGCTTTCTTT
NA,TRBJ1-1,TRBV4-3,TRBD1,CASSQAGQSIGENTEAFF,TGCGCCAGCAGCCAAGCGGGACAGTCGATTGGGGAGAACACTGAAGCTTTCTTT
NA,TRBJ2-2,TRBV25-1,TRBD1,CASSPGQGPLPNTGELFF,TGTGCCAGCAGCCCCGGACAGGGGCCTCTCCCGAACACCGGGGAGCTGTTTTTT
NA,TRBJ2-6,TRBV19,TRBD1,CASSFSQQGASGANVLTF,TGTGCCAGTAGCTTTTCCCAACAGGGGGCCTCTGGGGCCAACGTCCTGACTTTC
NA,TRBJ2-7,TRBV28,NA,CASSFGQIPYEQYF,TGTGCCAGCAGTTTTGGCCAGATTCCATACGAGCAGTACTTC
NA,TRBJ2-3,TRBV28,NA,CASSFFGGHPSTDTQYF,TGTGCCAGCAGTTTTTTTGGTGGACACCCTAGCACAGATACGCAGTATTTT
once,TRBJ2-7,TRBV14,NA,CASSPYSGPEQYF,TGTGCCAGCAGTCCTTACTCAGGGCCCGAGCAGTACTTC
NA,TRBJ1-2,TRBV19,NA,CASTPQGPGYGYTF,TGTGCCAGTACCCCCCAGGGGCCGGGCTATGGCTACACCTTC
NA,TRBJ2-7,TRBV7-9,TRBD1,CASSFLDRHPTYEQYF,TGTGCCAGCAGCTTTCTGGACAGGCATCCTACCTACGAGCAGTACTTC
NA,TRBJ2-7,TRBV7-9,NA,CASSLGSTGDTTYEQYF,TGTGCCAGCAGCTTAGGATCGACAGGAGACACAACCTACGAGCAGTACTTC
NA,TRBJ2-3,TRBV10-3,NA,CAISEPVAGMTDTQYF,TGTGCCATCAGTGAGCCCGTGGCGGGAATGACAGATACGCAGTATTTT
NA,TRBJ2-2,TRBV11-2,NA,CASSLVGTRGPPNTGELFF,TGTGCCAGCAGCTTAGTGGGGACCAGGGGACCCCCGAACACCGGGGAGCTGTTTTTT
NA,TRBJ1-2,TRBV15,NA,CATSRARRVGGYTF,TGTGCCACCAGCAGAGCTCGCAGGGTCGGGGGCTACACCTTC
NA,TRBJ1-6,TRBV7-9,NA,CASSLEGGGKDSPLHF,TGTGCCAGCAGCTTGGAGGGAGGGGGTAAGGATTCACCCCTCCACTTT
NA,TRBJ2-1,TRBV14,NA,CASSQDTGSSYNEQFF,TGTGCCAGCAGCCAAGATACAGGGAGTTCCTACAATGAGCAGTTCTTC
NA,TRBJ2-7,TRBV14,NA,CASSPQSGSRPYEQYF,TGTGCCAGCAGCCCCCAATCGGGGTCTAGGCCCTACGAGCAGTACTTC
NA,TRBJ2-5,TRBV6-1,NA,CASNNRQETQYF,TGTGCCAGCAATAACAGACAAGAGACCCAGTACTTC
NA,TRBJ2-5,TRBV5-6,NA,CASSLHRVPETQYF,TGTGCCAGCAGCTTACACAGGGTGCCAGAGACCCAGTACTTC